Listed here are 11 T cell receptor beta chains from one sample, sequenced in a study of blood T cell repertoires in COVID-19. TCRdb's table, derived via immunoSEQ multiplex PCR, lists solely in-frame clones and lacks some. The sample has roughly 110,000 clones; over 60% are singletons. What was sequenced was peripheral blood. Every receptor here comes from a man between 65 and 85 years old with acute or convalescent COVID-19.

The chain uses TRBV19 and TRBJ1-5, with 8 bases fitting TRBD1. The CDR3 is 14 residues long. J gave up 5 bases and V 6 bases, and 6 bases lay outside the gene matches. Germline CDR1 LNHDA, CDR2 SQIVND (reference sequence). The DNA of the CDR3 is TGTGCCAGTAGAATACAGGGGGAACATCAGCCCCAGCATTTT. Translating gives CASRIQGEHQPQHF.

This rearrangement joins TRBV21-1 to TRBJ1-1. TRBV21-1 is labeled a pseudogene. The CDR3 totals 15 residues. In DNA, the CDR3 is TGTGCCAGCAGCAAAGGTGGAGGATTGAACACTGAAGCTTTCTTT. This gives the protein CASSKGGGLNTEAFF.

The V call is TRBV2, the J call TRBJ1-2; the D gene is possibly TRBD1 (5 bases). CDR3 length: 14 amino acids. Germline lookup yields CDR1 SNHLY and CDR2 FYNNEI. V was trimmed by 1 base and J by 4 bases, leaving 10 bases between them. CDR3 loop: CASSEEGWGYGYTF. The DNA for the CDR3 is TGTGCCAGCAGTGAAGAGGGGTGGGGCTATGGCTACACCTTC.

This clone was detected only a few times. The genes are TRBV18 and TRBJ2-5; 8 nucleotides line up with TRBD1. Germline CDR1 reads KGHSH; CDR2 reads LQKENI. The CDR3 sequence is 15 residues long. The trim removed 6 bases at V and 2 bases at J, leaving 8 bases unmatched. Here the CDR3 DNA reads TGTGCCAGCTCCTTTGGACAGGGCGGTCAAGAGACCCAGTACTTC. It yields the protein CASSFGQGGQETQYF. Full variable domain (outside the CDR3, taken from reference TRBV18 and TRBJ2-5): NAGVMQNPRHLVRRRGQEARLRCSPMKGHSHVYWYRQLPEEGLKFMVYLQKENIIDESGMPKERFSAEFPKEGPSILRIQQVVRGDSAAYFCASSFGQGGQETQYFGPGTRLLVL.

This sequence joins TRBV18 and TRBJ2-2, with D hard to call. In germline, CDR1 is KGHSH, CDR2 LQKENI. Trimming took off 3 bases at V and 3 bases at J, with 20 bases between the two ends. The CDR3 is 18 residues long. The CDR3 coding sequence is TGTGCCAGCTCACCCAAGCGCGGTTTACTCGCGGACACCGGGGAGCTGTTTTTT. Translation gives CASSPKRGLLADTGELFF.

V is TRBV7-9 and J is TRBJ1-5, with 7 bases matching TRBD1. The length of the CDR3 is 15 residues. With V trimmed by 1 base and J by 5 bases, 5 bases remained unmatched. Germline CDR1 reads SEHNR; CDR2 reads FQNEAQ (reference sequence). The CDR3 sequence: CASSLGAGGYQPQHF. CDR3 nucleotide sequence: TGTGCCAGCAGCTTAGGGGCAGGGGGGTATCAGCCCCAGCATTTT.

The V gene is TRBV2, the J gene TRBJ1-2; weak D call: TRBD1 (6 bases). The CDR3 totals 13 residues. The ends were cut back, 2 bases at V and 5 bases at J, with 9 bases in the middle. Germline lookup yields CDR1 SNHLY and CDR2 FYNNEI. The CDR3 DNA reads TGTGCCAGCAGTGAAACAGGGTGGTATGGCTACACCTTC. Amino acids: CASSETGWYGYTF.

The rearrangement uses TRBV21-1 and TRBJ1-5. TRBV21-1 is a pseudogene segment. The CDR3 has 16 amino acids. The CDR3 DNA follows: TGTGCCACCCCGACAGGTTCCGGGGGGGTAAATCAGCCCCAGCATTTT. Protein sequence: CATPTGSGGVNQPQHF.

As for this clone: Other DNA sequences in this specimen translate into the identical CDR3. This rearrangement joins TRBV7-2 to TRBJ1-1, with a weak D call TRBD1 (5 bases). The CDR3 totals 15 residues. CDR1 and CDR2 from the germline V gene are SGHTA and FQGNSA. The germline V and J ends were trimmed by 1 base and 0 bases, with 9 bases remaining between them. The CDR3 reads CASSLGQSMNTEAFF. CDR3 nucleotide sequence: TGTGCCAGCAGCTTAGGACAGTCTATGAACACTGAAGCTTTCTTT. The variable domain in full, with the rest retrieved from reference TRBV7-2 and TRBJ1-1, is GAGVSQSPSNKVTEKGKDVELRCDPISGHTALYWYRQSLGQGLEFLIYFQGNSAPDKSGLPSDRFSAERTGGSVSTLTIQRTQQEDSAVYLCASSLGQSMNTEAFFGQGTRLTVV.

This clone has a handful of counts. This chain connects TRBV21-1 to TRBJ1-1; no DNA check was done on the table's D call, TRBD1. TRBV21-1 has pseudogene status. The CDR3 covers 14 residues. CDR3 sequence: CASSSQGRVTEAFF. CDR3 coding DNA: TGTGCCAGCAGCAGTCAGGGAAGAGTAACTGAAGCTTTCTTT.

V usage is TRBV6-5 and J usage is TRBJ2-1, with D possibly matching TRBD1 (5 bases). Per germline, CDR1 MNHEY and CDR2 SVGAGI. The CDR3 contains 15 residues. V gave up 10 bases and J gave up 2 bases, with 18 bases separating them. CDR3 sequence reads: CATYDFSGPYNEQFF. CDR3 nucleotide sequence: TGTGCCACCTACGACTTCTCAGGGCCCTACAATGAGCAGTTCTTC.